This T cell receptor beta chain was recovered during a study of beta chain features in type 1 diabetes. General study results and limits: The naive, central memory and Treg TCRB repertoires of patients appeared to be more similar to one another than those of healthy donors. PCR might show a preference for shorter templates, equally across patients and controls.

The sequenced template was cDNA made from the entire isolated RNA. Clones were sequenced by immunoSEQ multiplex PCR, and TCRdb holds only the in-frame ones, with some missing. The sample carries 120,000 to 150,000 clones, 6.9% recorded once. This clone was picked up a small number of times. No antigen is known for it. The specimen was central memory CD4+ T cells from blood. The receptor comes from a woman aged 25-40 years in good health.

CDR3 loop: CASSSGTGTNTGELFF. In DNA form, the CDR3 reads TGTGCCAGCAGCTCCGGGACAGGGACGAACACCGGGGAGCTGTTTTTT. The rearrangement links TRBV7-9 to TRBJ2-2; 9 positions agree with TRBD1. Germline V lookup: CDR1 SEHNR, CDR2 FQNEAQ (reference sequence). This CDR3 is 16 amino acids long. V gave up 4 bases and J gave up 0 bases; unmatched junction bases: 3.